This entry lists 12 T cell receptor beta chains sequenced from one sample in a study of T cells after yellow fever vaccination. TCRdb ran MiXCR on the 5' RACE reads and lists one entry per CDR3 protein. The sample has 300,000 to 350,000 distinct CDR3 sequences; around 4.1% are singletons. Sample: PBMCs, taken 5 days after the yellow fever booster vaccination. The source is a man aged 18-30 years who received the YFV17D yellow fever vaccine.

This clonotype was seen repeatedly, ten times or more. V gene TRBV5-1 combines with J gene TRBJ2-7; no reliable D call. The germline V gene has CDR1 SGHRS and CDR2 YFSETQ. The CDR3 loop spans 13 amino acids. The V end was cut by 0 bases, the J end by 5 bases, with 9 bases between. The CDR3 DNA sequence: TGCGCCAGCAGCTTGGTTCCAGAGGACGAGCAGTACTTC. Its translation is CASSLVPEDEQYF.

This clonotype was seen repeatedly, ten times or more. This chain links TRBV12-3 or TRBV12-4 with TRBJ1-5; 7 bases line up with TRBD1. The CDR3 runs to 15 residues. V dropped 6 bases and J dropped 0; count of bases not matched to a gene: 5. CDR3 in amino acids: CASSSTGYSNQPQHF. As DNA, the CDR3 is TGTGCCAGCAGCTCGACAGGGTATAGCAATCAGCCCCAGCATTTT.

This clonotype was seen repeatedly, ten times or more. The chain uses TRBV28 and TRBJ2-1; 9 positions agree with TRBD1. The CDR3 loop spans 17 amino acids. Looked up from germline, CDR1 is MDHEN and CDR2 is SYDVKM. The ends lost 5 bases at V and 6 bases at J; junction bases unmatched: 14. The CDR3 bases are TGTGCCAGCAGTGAAATGGGCTTTGGGACAGGGCCCAATGAGCAGTTCTTC. Translating it yields CASSEMGFGTGPNEQFF.

This clonotype was counted a few times. This chain links TRBV3-1 with TRBJ1-2; D is unresolved. The CDR3 contains 13 residues. Per the germline V gene, CDR1 is LGHDT and CDR2 is YNNKEL (reference sequence). Trimming left V 2 bases short and J 7 bases short, with 11 bases between. This CDR3 is CASSQTELGGYTF. CDR3 nucleotide sequence: TGTGCCAGCAGCCAAACAGAGTTGGGTGGCTACACCTTC.

In its sample, this clonotype was seen many times. The chain recombines TRBV5-1 with TRBJ2-2, with TRBD2 identical over 7 bases. Germline loops: CDR1 SGHRS, CDR2 YFSETQ. This CDR3 is built from 11 residues. With 7 bases clipped from V and 6 bases from J, the junction kept 0 bases outside the gene matches. The chain's CDR3 is CASAGAGELFF. In nucleotides, the CDR3 is TGCGCCAGCGCGGGGGCCGGGGAGCTGTTTTTT.

This chain links TRBV11-3 with TRBJ2-5, with TRBD2 matching 7 bases. CDR3 length: 14 amino acids. The V and J ends lost 3 bases and 3 bases, in that order; junction bases with no gene match: 4. Per the germline V gene, CDR1 is SGHNT and CDR2 is YENEEA. DNA of the CDR3: TGTGCCAGCAGCTTGGGACTACCTAAAGAGACCCAGTACTTC. It translates to CASSLGLPKETQYF. Full variable domain (outside the CDR3, taken from reference TRBV11-3 and TRBJ2-5): EAGVVQSPRYKIIEKKQPVAFWCNPISGHNTLYWYLQNLGQGPELLIRYENEEAVDDSQLPKDRFSAERLKGVDSTLKIQPAELGDSAVYLCASSLGLPKETQYFGPGTRLLVL.

The chain recombines TRBV27 with TRBJ2-3; 7 nucleotides agree with TRBD1. Looked up from germline, CDR1 is MNHEY and CDR2 is SMNVEV (reference sequence). The V and J ends lost 5 bases and 4 bases, in that order; junction bases with no gene match: 6. The CDR3 extends over 14 amino acids. DNA for the CDR3: TGTGCCAGCAGTCCCCTGGGACAGTCAGATACGCAGTATTTT. It encodes CASSPLGQSDTQYF.

For this clonotype: The junction shows a germline mismatch at one end, possibly a read error. The V and J genes are TRBV6-5 and TRBJ1-2; 10 positions match TRBD1. CDR1 is MNHEY and CDR2 is SVGAGI in the germline V gene. This CDR3 is built from 14 residues. This chain's CDR3 is CASSRDRGSSGYPF. The CDR3 DNA sequence: TGTGCCAGCAGCCGGGACAGGGGTTCTTCTGGCTACCCCTTC.

This clonotype was picked up a small number of times. DNA for the CDR3: TGTGCCAGCAGCATCCTAGCGGGGGTCTACAATGAGCAGTTCTTC. It encodes CASSILAGVYNEQFF. The chain uses TRBV7-8 and TRBJ2-1, with 10 bases aligning to TRBD2. CDR1 is SGHVS, CDR2 FQNEAQ, per germline. Unmatched junction bases numbered 4, after V lost 5 bases and J lost 3 bases. The CDR3 is 15 amino acids. Together with reference TRBV7-8 and TRBJ2-1, the CDR3 gives the full variable domain: GAGVSQSPRYKVAKRGQDVALRCDPISGHVSLFWYQQALGQGPEFLTYFQNEAQLDKSGLPSDRFFAERPEGSVSTLKIQRTQQEDSAVYLCASSILAGVYNEQFFGPGTRLTVL.

This chain's CDR3 is CASSFEGGDSYEQYF. DNA of the CDR3: TGTGCCAGCAGCTTCGAGGGGGGGGACTCCTACGAGCAGTACTTC. The chain is built from TRBV6-1 and TRBJ2-7; D is perhaps TRBD2 (7 bases). V lost 6 bases to trimming and J lost 0 bases, with 15 bases between them. CDR1 and CDR2 from the germline V gene are MNHNS and SASEGT. CDR3 length equals 15 residues.

Many counts were recorded for this clonotype. The CDR3: CASSGPNNYEQYV. DNA for the CDR3: TGTGCCAGCAGCGGACCGAATAACTACGAGCAGTACGTC. The J gene is TRBJ2-7, the V gene TRBV3-1; no firm D call. Germline CDR1 is LGHDT and CDR2 is YNNKEL (reference sequence). The CDR3 is made up of 13 amino acids. The ends were cut back, 5 bases at V and 3 bases at J, with 11 bases in the middle.

The chain is built from TRBV7-9 and TRBJ1-2; tentative D call: TRBD1 (5 bases). Germline CDR1 reads SEHNR; CDR2 reads FQNEAQ (reference sequence). This CDR3 is built from 13 residues. Trimming left V 5 bases short and J 5 bases short, with 12 bases between. The CDR3 DNA follows: TGTGCCAGCAGCCGAAATGGGGGTTATGGCTACACCTTC. This translates into CASSRNGGYGYTF.